The present TCR beta chain was sequenced within a study of blood T cell repertoires in COVID-19. Study background: Acute and convalescent COVID-19 samples came from the United States, Italy and Spain. T cells, B-cell-depleted T cells, or PBMCs supplied cDNA or gDNA.

Data came from immunoSEQ multiplex PCR; TCRdb stores just in-frame clones and leaves some out. The sample holds 46,000 or so clones, approximately 87% seen once. Germline V gene lookup returns CDR1 MNHEY and CDR2 SVGEGT. The junction had 6 bases not matched to a gene; V was cut back by 5 bases and J by 6 bases. There are 14 residues in the CDR3. J is TRBJ1-5 and V is TRBV6-2 or TRBV6-3, with 8 bases matching TRBD1. The sample consisted of peripheral blood. The receptor's source is a human donor in a cohort sampled during active COVID-19. As DNA, the CDR3 is TGTGCCAGCAGTACAGGGGGAGGTCCTCAGCCCCAGCATTTT. This translates into CASSTGGGPQPQHF.